This is a list of T cell receptor beta chains from one sample in a study of OX40 agonist ivuxolimab in advanced cancers. Profiling relied on immunoSEQ multiplex PCR, and the TCRdb table lists in-frame clones only, not all of them. The table records some 80,000 clones, approximately 85% of them present only once. The sample consisted of CD4+ or CD8+ T cells sorted from blood, taken in a trial of the OX40 agonist ivuxolimab. Every receptor here comes from an adult with an advanced solid tumor such as melanoma, head and neck, liver or kidney cancer. The CDR3 runs from the conserved cysteine through the conserved F or W. Each record gives: clone size, J gene, V gene, D gene, CDR3 protein, CDR3 DNA. D genes are given only for firm matches. Clone size is stated in some rows and not others, as once, few, many or a class when expanded.

. | TRBJ2-1 | TRBV6-6 | TRBD1 | CASSLGTGQNEQFF | TGTGCCAGCAGCCTCGGGACAGGGCAGAATGAGCAGTTCTTC
. | TRBJ2-7 | TRBV6-5 | TRBD2 | CASSYSGRAVYEQYF | TGTGCCAGCAGTTACTCGGGGAGGGCCGTCTACGAGCAGTACTTC
few | TRBJ1-6 | TRBV6-5 | . | CASRPGRRDNPLHF | TGTGCCAGCAGACCAGGACGGAGGGACAACCCCCTCCACTTT
. | TRBJ2-7 | TRBV12-1 | . | CASSPHRAYEQYF | TGTGCCAGCAGCCCTCACAGGGCCTACGAGCAGTACTTC
. | TRBJ2-7 | TRBV30 | . | CAWSVGSYEQYF | TGTGCCTGGAGTGTAGGGTCCTACGAGCAGTACTTC
. | TRBJ1-2 | TRBV29-1 | . | CSVNGYGTVHGYTF | TGCAGCGTTAATGGCTACGGGACCGTACATGGCTACACCTTC
. | TRBJ2-2 | TRBV6-6 | TRBD1 | CASSLDRGGAGELFF | TGTGCCAGCAGCCTCGACAGGGGAGGCGCCGGGGAGCTGTTTTTT
. | TRBJ1-4 | TRBV27 | . | CASSLWATNEKLFF | TGTGCCAGCAGTTTATGGGCTACTAATGAAAAACTGTTTTTT
. | TRBJ2-1 | TRBV7-9 | TRBD1 | CASSGGQGSYNEQFF | TGTGCCAGCAGCGGAGGACAGGGCTCCTACAATGAGCAGTTCTTC
few | TRBJ2-4 | TRBV19 | TRBD2 | CASSIGLAGGSLAKNIQYF | TGTGCCAGTAGTATAGGGCTAGCGGGGGGAAGCTTAGCCAAAAACATTCAGTACTTC
. | TRBJ2-7 | TRBV18 | TRBD2 | CASSSGLAGAKNSYEQYF | TGTGCCAGCTCATCGGGACTAGCGGGGGCGAAGAACTCCTACGAGCAGTACTTC
. | TRBJ1-5 | TRBV19 | . | CASSIAPSGNYQPQHF | TGTGCCAGTAGTATAGCCCCCTCGGGAAACTATCAGCCCCAGCATTTT
. | TRBJ1-2 | TRBV23-1 | . | CASSQSGRKYGYTF | TGCGCCAGCAGTCAATCGGGACGGAAGTATGGCTACACCTTC
. | TRBJ2-2 | TRBV7-5 | . | CASSPPGGEAGELFF | TGTGCCAGCAGCCCCCCGGGAGGGGAGGCCGGGGAGCTGTTTTTT
. | TRBJ2-6 | TRBV29-1 | . | CSVEGGAGANVLTF | TGCAGCGTTGAAGGTGGGGCTGGGGCCAACGTCCTGACTTTC
once | TRBJ2-3 | TRBV6-4 | TRBD2 | CASSDSPSGEDTQYF | TGTGCCAGCAGTGACTCTCCTAGCGGTGAAGATACGCAGTATTTT
. | TRBJ1-5 | TRBV4-2 | . | CASSTFRDSNQPQHF | TGTGCCAGCAGCACCTTTCGGGACAGCAATCAGCCCCAGCATTTT
. | TRBJ1-1 | TRBV16 | . | CASTPEDSTATSGGGTEAFF | TGTGCCAGCACCCCCGAAGACAGCACGGCCACATCCGGTGGGGGCACTGAAGCTTTCTTT
. | TRBJ2-7 | TRBV2 | TRBD1 | CASQISGTGNPEQYF | TGTGCCAGCCAAATATCCGGGACAGGAAACCCCGAGCAGTACTTC
. | TRBJ1-6 | TRBV18 | . | CASSPFEAANSPLHF | TGTGCCAGCTCACCATTCGAGGCAGCTAATTCACCCCTCCACTTT
. | TRBJ1-5 | TRBV2 | . | CASSEIGVGNQPQHF | TGTGCCAGCAGTGAGATAGGGGTCGGCAATCAGCCCCAGCATTTT
. | TRBJ1-4 | TRBV6-5 | . | CASRAQGGEKLFF | TGTGCCAGCCGCGCGCAGGGAGGGGAAAAACTGTTTTTT
. | TRBJ1-2 | TRBV10-2 | . | CASSVVRGGDYTF | TGCGCCAGCAGTGTAGTCAGGGGTGGGGACTACACCTTC
. | TRBJ2-1 | TRBV5-8 | TRBD2 | CASSIYSGGSYNEQFF | TGTGCCAGCAGCATTTATAGCGGGGGCTCCTACAATGAGCAGTTCTTC
. | TRBJ2-7 | TRBV29-1 | . | CSVRGAYSYEQYF | TGCAGCGTTCGGGGGGCCTATTCCTACGAGCAGTACTTC
. | TRBJ2-3 | TRBV2 | TRBD2 | CASTRLAGGLHTQYF | TGTGCCAGCACCAGACTAGCGGGGGGGCTGCATACGCAGTATTTT
. | TRBJ1-5 | TRBV19 | . | CASISWGMNQPQHF | TGTGCCAGTATTTCGTGGGGGATGAATCAGCCCCAGCATTTT
. | TRBJ2-7 | TRBV5-4 | TRBD1 | CASSLGGQVGSYEQYF | TGTGCCAGCAGCTTGGGGGGACAGGTGGGGAGTTACGAGCAGTACTTC
. | TRBJ1-4 | TRBV7-6 | TRBD1 | CASSPGGRGLFF | TGTGCCAGCAGCCCAGGGGGCAGGGGTCTGTTTTTT
few | TRBJ2-5 | TRBV5-5 | . | CASSLGAVVTQYF | TGTGCCAGCAGCTTGGGGGCCGTGGTGACCCAGTACTTC
. | TRBJ2-6 | TRBV5-1 | TRBD1 | CASSRDRRSGANVLTF | TGCGCCAGCAGCCGGGACAGGCGCTCTGGGGCCAACGTCCTGACTTTC
few | TRBJ1-5 | TRBV2 | . | CASSLHSDSPQHF | TGTGCCAGCAGTCTACACTCCGATTCACCCCAGCATTTT
. | TRBJ2-1 | TRBV7-2 | . | CASQRSPGNNEQFF | TGTGCCAGTCAAAGGTCCCCTGGGAACAATGAGCAGTTCTTC
. | TRBJ2-7 | TRBV18 | TRBD2 | CASSPPALAGPSYEQYF | TGTGCCAGCTCACCACCAGCTCTAGCGGGGCCCTCCTACGAGCAGTACTTC
. | TRBJ1-4 | TRBV6-6 | TRBD1 | CASSSGRTGSEKLFF | TGTGCCAGCAGTAGCGGAAGGACAGGCTCGGAAAAACTGTTTTTT
. | TRBJ1-1 | TRBV29-1 | TRBD1 | CSARQGSVEAFF | TGCAGCGCAAGACAGGGTTCGGTTGAAGCTTTCTTT
. | TRBJ2-7 | TRBV2 | . | CASSGQGGEQYF | TGTGCCAGCAGCGGCCAGGGAGGCGAGCAGTACTTC
. | TRBJ2-1 | TRBV19 | TRBD2 | CASSIDPSGGAGEQFF | TGTGCCAGTAGTATAGATCCTAGCGGGGGGGCAGGTGAGCAGTTCTTC
. | TRBJ1-5 | TRBV6-1 | TRBD1 | CASSGGQVFQPQHF | TGTGCCAGCAGTGGGGGACAGGTGTTCCAGCCCCAGCATTTT
once | TRBJ2-5 | TRBV7-8 | . | CASSLVVMETQYF | TGTGCCAGCAGCTTAGTGGTTATGGAGACCCAGTACTTC
. | TRBJ2-5 | TRBV6-6 | TRBD2 | CASSSGWGGYQETQYF | TGTGCCAGCAGTTCGGGATGGGGGGGGTACCAAGAGACCCAGTACTTC
. | TRBJ2-7 | TRBV11-2 | . | CASSPSGYEQYF | TGTGCCAGCAGCCCCTCGGGCTACGAGCAGTACTTC
. | TRBJ1-6 | TRBV27 | . | CASSLLGGAYSPLHF | TGTGCCAGCAGTTTATTAGGGGGTGCCTATTCACCCCTCCACTTT
. | TRBJ1-5 | TRBV19 | . | CASSIAEQLYNQPQHF | TGTGCCAGTAGTATTGCTGAACAGCTGTACAATCAGCCCCAGCATTTT
. | TRBJ2-1 | TRBV5-1 | . | CASSTGPVDEQFF | TGCGCCAGCAGCACGGGCCCGGTCGATGAGCAGTTCTTC
. | TRBJ2-1 | TRBV5-3 | TRBD2 | CARSAGSGHSYNEQFF | TGTGCCAGAAGCGCCGGTAGCGGGCACTCCTACAATGAGCAGTTCTTC